Listed below are T cell receptor beta chains from one sample, sequenced in a study of T-cell memory formation after mild COVID-19. Using its own MiXCR run on the 5' RACE reads, TCRdb lists one record per CDR3 protein. The data contain roughly 240,000 distinct CDR3 sequences, around 15% of them seen just once; the ten biggest clones take up 22%. The sample taken for sequencing was PBMCs or a T cell subset sorted from them (not recorded which). Receptor source: a man younger than 35 who had mild COVID-19 (a few samples of this study predate the infection). Cell type and time point are not known. CDR3s include the opening cysteine and the closing phenylalanine or tryptophan. A D gene is named only where the DNA matches it firmly. Not all rows give a size; the values are once, few, many and, for expanded clones, a class.

>-|TRBJ2-3|TRBV10-3|many
TGTGCCATCCTGGGGGGCCCCACAGATACGCAGTATTTT
CAILGGPTDTQYF
>TRBD1|TRBJ2-7|TRBV7-2|many
TGTGCCAGCAGCTTAGTGGCGACAGGGGGCTCCTACGAGCAGTACTTC
CASSLVATGGSYEQYF
>-|TRBJ2-5|TRBV28|-
TGTGCCAGCAGGTCGACTACGGGAGCCACAGAGACCCAGTACTTC
CASRSTTGATETQYF
>-|TRBJ2-5|TRBV4-1|-
TGCGCCAGCAGCGAATACACGGAGACCCAGTACTTC
CASSEYTETQYF
>-|TRBJ2-1|TRBV12-3/TRBV12-4|-
TGTGCCAGCAGATTCACAGGGATAACTTACAATGAGCAGTTCTTC
CASRFTGITYNEQFF
>TRBD2|TRBJ2-1|TRBV7-8|few
TGTGCCAGCAGCTTAGCCGGGACTAGCGGGCCCTCCCGGCAGTTCTTC
CASSLAGTSGPSRQFF
>-|TRBJ1-2|TRBV20-1|-
TGCAGTGCTACTCAGCGGAACTATGGCTACACCTTC
CSATQRNYGYTF
>TRBD1|TRBJ2-1|TRBV4-3|-
TGCGCCAGCAGCCAAGATCCCCTAGGGACAGGGGGACGCAGTGAGCAGTTCTTC
CASSQDPLGTGGRSEQFF
>-|TRBJ2-4|TRBV5-1|many
TGCGCCAGCAGCTTTGGGCTAGCCAAAAACATTCAGTACTTC
CASSFGLAKNIQYF
>TRBD2|TRBJ2-1|TRBV7-6|many
TGTGCCAGCAGCATACTAGCGGGGGGGCTCAATGAGCAGTTCTTC
CASSILAGGLNEQFF
>-|TRBJ2-7|TRBV4-1|few
TGCGCCAGCAGCCAAGAGCGCAGCACCTACGAGCAGTACTTC
CASSQERSTYEQYF
>TRBD1|TRBJ1-1|TRBV20-1|few
TGCAGTGCCCGAGGGGGCATATTGAACACTGAAGCTTTCTTT
CSARGGILNTEAFF
>TRBD1|TRBJ2-6|TRBV5-1|few
TGCGCCAACACACAAAGACAGGGGGCAATCGCTGGGGCCAACGTCCTGACTTTC
CANTQRQGAIAGANVLTF
>-|TRBJ2-3|TRBV12-3/TRBV12-4|few
TGTGCCAGCAGTTTCTGGGGCGGGGCTGCAGATACGCAGTATTTT
CASSFWGGAADTQYF
>-|TRBJ2-1|TRBV5-1|few
TGCGCCAGCAGCCCCCAGGGGGGTCAGTACAATGAGCAGTTCTTC
CASSPQGGQYNEQFF
>-|TRBJ1-5|TRBV7-9|-
TGTGCCAGCAGCTTCGAACGGAGCAATCAGCCCCAGCATTTT
CASSFERSNQPQHF
>-|TRBJ2-3|TRBV20-1|few
TGCAGTGCTAGGTTTCAACGTAGCACAGATACGCAGTATTTT
CSARFQRSTDTQYF
>-|TRBJ2-7|TRBV5-1|few
TGCGCCAGCAGCGACAGGACATACTACGAGCAGTACTTC
CASSDRTYYEQYF
>-|TRBJ1-2|TRBV3-1|few
TGTGCCAGCAGCCAAGTCAACACGAACTATGGCTACACCTTC
CASSQVNTNYGYTF
>TRBD2|TRBJ2-1|TRBV20-1|few
TGCACCTCGGAGCGGGGGGGCCCCGAGCAGTTCTTC
CTSERGGPEQFF
>-|TRBJ1-1|TRBV20-1|-
TGCAGTGCCAAGGAGGTGGGGACGGATACTGAAGCTTTCTTT
CSAKEVGTDTEAFF
>TRBD1|TRBJ2-2|TRBV6-2/TRBV6-3|few
TGTGCCAGCTCCCCCTGGACAGGGGGCCGCACCGGGGAGCTGTTTTTT
CASSPWTGGRTGELFF
>-|TRBJ1-1|TRBV29-1|few
TGCAGCGTTGTAAGTCTGTCCGAGAAGAACACTGAAGCTTTCTTT
CSVVSLSEKNTEAFF
>-|TRBJ2-3|TRBV4-3|few
TGCGCCAGCAGCCAAGATCAGCTAGCCCTCACAGATACGCAGTATTTT
CASSQDQLALTDTQYF
>-|TRBJ2-2|TRBV10-2|-
TGCGCCAGCCGGCGAGGGGGGAACTGGGGGACCGGGGAGCTGTTTTTT
CASRRGGNWGTGELFF
>-|TRBJ1-6|TRBV7-2|-
TGTGGCACTGCGGGAAATAATTCACCCCTCCACTTT
CGTAGNNSPLHF
>-|TRBJ2-5|TRBV20-1|-
TGCAGTGCTAAAGGACAGACACAAGAGACCCAGTACTTC
CSAKGQTQETQYF
>-|TRBJ2-7|TRBV7-2|few
TGTGCCAGCACCCAGGGGAGCGCAACTTACGAGCAGTACTTC
CASTQGSATYEQYF
>-|TRBJ1-2|TRBV6-5|few
TGTGCCAGCAATCCTCGGGGGGCGGACTATGGCTACACCTTC
CASNPRGADYGYTF
>TRBD2|TRBJ2-1|TRBV6-6|few
TGTGCCAGCAGAGCGGGGGGTCCCCACAATGAGCAGTTCTTC
CASRAGGPHNEQFF
>-|TRBJ1-2|TRBV29-1|few
TGCAGCGCCATTCCCGGGGGCGTCGGCTACACCTTC
CSAIPGGVGYTF
>-|TRBJ1-6|TRBV4-1|few
TGCGCCAGCAGCCAAGTAGAACAGGGAGGTAGACCCCTCCACTTT
CASSQVEQGGRPLHF
>-|TRBJ2-4|TRBV29-1|-
TGCAGCGTCCGGACGGGTCCGGGGAACATTCAGTACTTC
CSVRTGPGNIQYF
>-|TRBJ1-5|TRBV6-1|many
TGTGCCAGCAGTGATGGGGAAGGGGGCAATCAGCCCCAGCATTTT
CASSDGEGGNQPQHF
>-|TRBJ1-5|TRBV5-5|few
TGTGCCAGCAGCTTGGCCCCGGGGAACTTCGAACCCCAGCATTTT
CASSLAPGNFEPQHF
>-|TRBJ1-1|TRBV12-3/TRBV12-4|-
TGTGCCAGCAGTTTCTACGGGGTGAACACTGAAGCTTTCTTT
CASSFYGVNTEAFF
>-|TRBJ1-2|TRBV4-2|-
TGTGCCAGCAGCCAGGGGGCACGTGGCTACACCTTC
CASSQGARGYTF
>TRBD2|TRBJ2-5|TRBV6-2/TRBV6-3|many
TGTGCCAGCAGTTCGACTAGCGGGGGGTTACAAGAGACCCAGTACTTC
CASSSTSGGLQETQYF
>TRBD2|TRBJ2-1|TRBV7-3|-
TGTGCCAGCAGCCCGCTTTTGAGGCGGGGGGCGTACAATGAGCAGTTCTTC
CASSPLLRRGAYNEQFF
>-|TRBJ1-1|TRBV10-3|-
TGTGCCACCGGGGGGGTTGGGTCCACTGAAGCTTTCTTT
CATGGVGSTEAFF
>-|TRBJ1-2|TRBV5-1|few
TGCGCCGGAAGACCGGACAGCGGCTATGGCTACACCTTC
CAGRPDSGYGYTF